A single T cell receptor beta chain is shown here with its context. Its antigen is not identified. This CDR3 comprises 16 residues. CDR1 is SGHNT and CDR2 is YYREEE in the germline V gene (reference sequence). Each sample's input was roughly 270 ng genomic DNA, 35,000 to 40,000 genome equivalents. One tube held mixed TRB-A and TRB-B primer pools for touch-down PCR. TCRdb reprocessed the multiplex PCR reads and keeps a single row for each CDR3 protein, giving no DNA. The table lists 5,500 to 8,500 distinct CDR3 sequences. The sample comes from a study of T cell clusters in autoimmune cytopenias. About the study: A median of about 54,000 TRB reads per sample yielded a median around 2,500 distinct clonotypes. Notes on the study in general: No experiment has yet validated the function of the T cell clusters defined in silico. Active autoimmune hepatitis patients had almost three-fold fewer exclusive TRB clusters than healthy donors. TRB repertoire shifts in secondary cytopenia and chronic lymphocytic leukemia mostly reflected lymphoma, not autoimmunity.

The sequenced sample consisted of peripheral blood. The TCR originated in a human donor with an autoimmune cytopenia or autoimmune hepatitis (not recorded which). V is TRBV5-4 and J is TRBJ2-3; TCRdb returns TRBD2, unconfirmable since there is no DNA. CDR3: CASSPILAGGADTQYF.